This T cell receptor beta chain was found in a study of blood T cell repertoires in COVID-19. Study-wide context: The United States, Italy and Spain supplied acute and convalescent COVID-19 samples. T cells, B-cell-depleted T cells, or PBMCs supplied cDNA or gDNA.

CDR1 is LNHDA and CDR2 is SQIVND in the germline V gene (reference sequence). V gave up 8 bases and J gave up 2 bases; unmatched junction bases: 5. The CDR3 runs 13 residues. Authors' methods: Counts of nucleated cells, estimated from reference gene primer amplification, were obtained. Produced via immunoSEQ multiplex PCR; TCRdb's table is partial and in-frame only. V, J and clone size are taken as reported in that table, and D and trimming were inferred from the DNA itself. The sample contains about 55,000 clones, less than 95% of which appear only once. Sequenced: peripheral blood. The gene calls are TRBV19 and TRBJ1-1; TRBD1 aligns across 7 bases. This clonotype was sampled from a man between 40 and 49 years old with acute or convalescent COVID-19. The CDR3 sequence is CASSGQTNTEAFF. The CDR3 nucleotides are TGTGCCAGTTCGGGACAGACTAACACTGAAGCTTTCTTT.